This paragraph reports one T cell receptor (beta chain). The specificity of this receptor is unknown. No much larger clone is present one base from it, and per-base qualities are unavailable. These data are taken from a study of CD8 T cells in ankylosing spondylitis (dated by TCRdb to about 2017). In terms of the full investigation: T cell receptor beta repertoires were profiled in healthy donors and ankylosing spondylitis patients so that disease-linked TCR variants could be found. The full study cohort comprised 25 or so ankylosing spondylitis patients and over 95 healthy donors. Peripheral blood was sampled, and synovial fluid was additionally collected from ankylosing spondylitis patients.

Study-wide conclusions, independent of this receptor: A TCR beta motif made up of several highly homologous amino acid variants appeared to be characteristic of blood from ankylosing spondylitis patients. Some TCR beta motif variants had previously been reported in synovial fluid and blood of reactive arthritis patients, which suggested common disease-initiation mechanisms. The disease-linked clones showed a CD8+ phenotype and occurred at relatively low frequencies in peripheral blood. Significant enrichment of the disease-linked clones was reported in matched synovial fluid samples from ankylosing spondylitis patients.

The sample was run on an Illumina HiSeq 2500. TCR beta libraries were prepared by quantitative 5'-RACE with molecular barcodes. The original methods were these. A new computational method based on a probabilistic model of VDJ rearrangement was used to identify disease-linked TCR variants. In-frame beta chains were kept once TCRdb had trimmed the public reads at Q25 with fastp and called clones with MiXCR. Rows merge per CDR3 protein into single entries with the most common DNA and genes. Here the V and J calls rest on TCRdb's processing, not on the authors' analysis. The sample yields just under 550,000 distinct CDR3 sequences; 9.5% to 15% were counted once. The ten largest clones represent 6.8% of the sample. The sequence derives from a male donor with ankylosing spondylitis. The sample taken for sequencing was blood, either unsorted or a sorted T cell fraction (not recorded which).

CDR3 reads: CASSLDRRFYNEQFF. The sequenced DNA is TGTGCCAGCAGCTTAGATCGCAGGTTTTACAATGAGCAGTTCTTC. Here the chain combines TRBV13 and TRBJ2-1; no D gene call is confident. Per the germline V gene (reference sequence), PRHDT is the CDR1 and FYEKMQ is the CDR2. The CDR3 numbers 15 residues from cysteine through phenylalanine. Of all the DNA, just the CDR3 is kept, 45 bases in frame from base 1. Trimming removed 1 base from V and 4 bases from J, leaving 11 bases between the germline ends.